Listed below are T cell receptor beta chains from one sample, sequenced in a study of metastatic and nonmetastatic thyroid tumors. With MiXCR, TCRdb called clones anew from the PCR reads. The repertoire holds roughly 33,000 clones, with around a sixth as singletons. The sample was blood. These receptors all stem from a female donor with papillary thyroid cancer or a benign thyroid nodule (not recorded which). Some clones in this sample may be carry-over from other donors' samples. The CDR3 runs from the conserved cysteine through the conserved F or W. Each record gives: CDR3 protein, J gene, clone size, V gene. Not every row has a clone size; where given, it reads once, few, many or a size class.

CDR3 protein: CASSPGDLYNEQFF
J gene: TRBJ2-1
clone size: many
V gene: TRBV5-1

CDR3 protein: CASSLGAGGTTDTQYF
J gene: TRBJ2-3
clone size: many
V gene: TRBV7-7

CDR3 protein: CASSQGLLEPPYTDTQYF
J gene: TRBJ2-3
clone size: many
V gene: TRBV14

CDR3 protein: CASSLYSSAYNEQFF
J gene: TRBJ2-1
clone size: many
V gene: TRBV28

CDR3 protein: CASSWEQGPYEQYF
J gene: TRBJ2-7
clone size: -
V gene: TRBV27

CDR3 protein: CASSQGQAGYTF
J gene: TRBJ1-2
clone size: medium-sized
V gene: TRBV3-1

CDR3 protein: CASSEAQRQGAYEQYF
J gene: TRBJ2-7
clone size: -
V gene: TRBV2

CDR3 protein: CASSSRTGGDTEAFF
J gene: TRBJ1-1
clone size: many
V gene: TRBV7-2

CDR3 protein: CASSFAPGVEAFF
J gene: TRBJ1-1
clone size: -
V gene: TRBV28

CDR3 protein: CASSYLGSYEQYF
J gene: TRBJ2-7
clone size: medium-sized
V gene: TRBV6-5

CDR3 protein: CASSFRDRIEAEYF
J gene: TRBJ2-5
clone size: -
V gene: TRBV19

CDR3 protein: CASSVTVGLQYEQYF
J gene: TRBJ2-7
clone size: many
V gene: TRBV7-9

CDR3 protein: CASSTSSGSSYNEQFF
J gene: TRBJ2-1
clone size: many
V gene: TRBV19

CDR3 protein: CASRLRVALTYNEQFF
J gene: TRBJ2-1
clone size: few
V gene: TRBV6-1

CDR3 protein: CASGTGQGVNEQFF
J gene: TRBJ2-1
clone size: many
V gene: TRBV12-5

CDR3 protein: CASHRDNPLAYF
J gene: TRBJ2-7
clone size: many
V gene: TRBV19

CDR3 protein: CARSYVHRLAGTQETQYF
J gene: -
clone size: -
V gene: TRBV6-2/TRBV6-3

CDR3 protein: CSARDPGTQGTEAFF
J gene: TRBJ1-1
clone size: many
V gene: TRBV20-1

CDR3 protein: CASSHLDRGGAEAFF
J gene: TRBJ1-1
clone size: few
V gene: TRBV4-2

CDR3 protein: CSASPSSWNTEAFF
J gene: TRBJ1-1
clone size: medium-sized
V gene: TRBV20-1

CDR3 protein: CAIRYDCNSNQPQHF
J gene: TRBJ1-5
clone size: -
V gene: TRBV10-3

CDR3 protein: CASSYSGWEEKLFF
J gene: TRBJ1-4
clone size: many
V gene: TRBV6-6

CDR3 protein: CAGSLSAHEVPFF
J gene: TRBJ2-1
clone size: -
V gene: TRBV7-3

CDR3 protein: CSATRHSGREETQYF
J gene: TRBJ2-5
clone size: -
V gene: TRBV20-1

CDR3 protein: CASSPGSGSTDTQYF
J gene: TRBJ2-3
clone size: many
V gene: TRBV11-2

CDR3 protein: CASSLAGGVETQYF
J gene: TRBJ2-5
clone size: many
V gene: TRBV6-1

CDR3 protein: CSARDDPDTQYF
J gene: TRBJ2-3
clone size: many
V gene: TRBV20-1

CDR3 protein: CASSHLRTDTQYF
J gene: TRBJ2-3
clone size: many
V gene: TRBV4-3

CDR3 protein: CASSKVNRRAQHF
J gene: TRBJ1-5
clone size: many
V gene: TRBV19

CDR3 protein: CASSLAVTGGEIHEQYF
J gene: TRBJ2-7
clone size: -
V gene: TRBV11-1

CDR3 protein: CSARELGRDLYQETQYF
J gene: TRBJ2-5
clone size: many
V gene: TRBV20-1

CDR3 protein: CASSLGLAATDTQYF
J gene: TRBJ2-3
clone size: once
V gene: TRBV9

CDR3 protein: CAWKTFGTGRTDTQYF
J gene: TRBJ2-3
clone size: many
V gene: TRBV30

CDR3 protein: CSAIVGTGNEKLFF
J gene: TRBJ1-4
clone size: -
V gene: TRBV20-1

CDR3 protein: CASSPRQGNYGYTF
J gene: TRBJ1-2
clone size: many
V gene: TRBV6-1

CDR3 protein: CASRSPYSGRAYEQYF
J gene: TRBJ2-7
clone size: few
V gene: TRBV28

CDR3 protein: CATSRDWAGSINEQFF
J gene: TRBJ2-1
clone size: -
V gene: TRBV15

CDR3 protein: CASSFGVEETQYF
J gene: TRBJ2-5
clone size: -
V gene: TRBV5-1

CDR3 protein: CSARDQPSGNEQFF
J gene: TRBJ2-1
clone size: many
V gene: TRBV20-1

CDR3 protein: CASSLLRGRAPYF
J gene: TRBJ2-7
clone size: few
V gene: TRBV28

CDR3 protein: CSATGTSGSWDNEQFF
J gene: TRBJ2-1
clone size: -
V gene: TRBV20-1

CDR3 protein: CSAKTQGEKLFF
J gene: TRBJ1-4
clone size: many
V gene: TRBV20-1

CDR3 protein: CASSDSATNTEAFF
J gene: TRBJ1-1
clone size: many
V gene: TRBV6-4

CDR3 protein: CASSPSLAEPYEQYF
J gene: TRBJ2-7
clone size: many
V gene: TRBV5-4

CDR3 protein: CASSLWDRGPNGGYTF
J gene: TRBJ1-2
clone size: few
V gene: TRBV28

CDR3 protein: CASSIDAGRTEAFF
J gene: TRBJ1-1
clone size: many
V gene: TRBV19